The 23 T cell receptor beta chains below were found in one sample sequenced in a study of blood T cell repertoires in COVID-19. Using immunoSEQ multiplex PCR, the repertoire was profiled, and TCRdb retains in-frame clones only, with some absent. This repertoire shows over 45,000 clones, around four fifths found once; its top ten account for about 59%. The sequenced material came from peripheral blood. These receptors originate from a man between 65 and 85 years old with acute or convalescent COVID-19.

The chain joins TRBV12-3 or TRBV12-4 to TRBJ1-1; tentatively, D is TRBD1 (5 bases). The CDR3 covers 13 residues. V gave up 1 base and J gave up 4 bases, with 7 bases separating them. The chain's CDR3 is CASSLGGVTEAFF. CDR3 nucleotides: TGTGCCAGCAGTTTAGGGGGGGTCACTGAAGCTTTCTTT.

The rearrangement joins TRBV10-3 to TRBJ2-6; 9 bases line up with TRBD1. The length of the CDR3 is 17 residues. The germline V gene encodes CDR1 ENHRY and CDR2 SYGVKD. Trimming at V came to 4 bases and at J to 3 bases, leaving 7 bases not matched to a gene. CDR3 DNA sequence: TGTGCCATCAGTGTTGGGGGACAGGGATTTGGGGCCAACGTCCTGACTTTC. Translation gives CAISVGGQGFGANVLTF.

V usage is TRBV18 and J usage is TRBJ2-1; D may be TRBD2 (5 bases). This CDR3 is built from 15 residues. Deletions cut 5 bases from V and 3 bases from J, with 14 bases between. Germline V gene data show CDR1 as KGHSH and CDR2 as LQKENI. The CDR3 nucleotides are TGTGCCAGCTCAGTATCTCGGGGATACTACAATGAGCAGTTCTTC. Its translation: CASSVSRGYYNEQFF.

This rearrangement joins TRBV4-3 to TRBJ2-7, with D perhaps TRBD1 (6 bases). V was clipped by 0 bases and J by 2 bases, with 17 bases between them. Germline CDR1 reads LGHNA; CDR2 reads YSLEER. The CDR3 runs to 17 residues. The CDR3 region is CASSQDLELRTAYEQYF. CDR3 DNA: TGCGCCAGCAGCCAAGACCTGGAGTTGCGGACAGCCTACGAGCAGTACTTC.

The chain has TRBV19 and TRBJ1-3; D is unclear. The CDR3 sequence is 15 residues long. The V gene lost 3 bases and the J gene lost 0 bases, with 9 bases spanning the gap. Germline V gene data show CDR1 as LNHDA and CDR2 as SQIVND (reference sequence). The CDR3 DNA follows: TGTGCCAGTAGTATGATCCGGGTCTCTGGAAACACCATATATTTT. Translating gives CASSMIRVSGNTIYF. Based on the CDR3 plus reference TRBV19 and TRBJ1-3, the full variable domain is DGGITQSPKYLFRKEGQNVTLSCEQNLNHDAMYWYRQDPGQGLRLIYYSQIVNDFQKGDIAEGYSVSREKKESFPLTVTSAQKNPTAFYLCASSMIRVSGNTIYFGEGSWLTVV.

J is TRBJ2-2 and V is TRBV29-1, with 9 bases that match TRBD1. Germline CDR1 and CDR2: SQVTM and ANQGSEA. The length of the CDR3 is 13 residues. J lost 7 bases, V lost 7 bases, and 7 bases had no gene match. CDR3 region: CSAGQGWVGELFF. CDR3 nucleotides: TGCAGCGCAGGACAGGGGTGGGTCGGGGAGCTGTTTTTT.

CDR3: CASSLGIAGGPEETQYF. The CDR3 DNA is TGTGCCAGCAGCTTAGGGATAGCGGGGGGGCCTGAGGAGACCCAGTACTTC. This sequence joins TRBV7-9 and TRBJ2-5, with TRBD2 matching 11 bases. With V trimmed by 1 base and J by 5 bases, 9 bases remained unmatched. In germline, CDR1 is SEHNR, CDR2 FQNEAQ (reference sequence). This CDR3 region has 17 residues. Supplemented by reference TRBV7-9 and TRBJ2-5, the full variable domain reads DTGVSQNPRHKITKRGQNVTFRCDPISEHNRLYWYRQTLGQGPEFLTYFQNEAQLEKSRLLSDRFSAERPKGSFSTLEIQRTEQGDSAMYLCASSLGIAGGPEETQYFGPGTRLLVL.

Only a few counts were recorded for this clone. The chain employs TRBV4-2 and TRBJ2-2; 10 positions agree with TRBD2. Trimming cost V 5 bases and J 4 bases; bases outside gene matches: 7. The CDR3 consists of 16 residues. CDR1 and CDR2 from the germline V gene are LGHNA and YNFKEQ. CDR3 region: CASSTQREGPTGELFF. In nucleotides, the CDR3 is TGTGCCAGCAGCACCCAGCGGGAGGGCCCCACCGGGGAGCTGTTTTTT.

CDR3 sequence (DNA): TGTGCCACCAGCAGAGATCCCAACCTAAACACCGGGGAGCTGTTTTTT. Protein: CATSRDPNLNTGELFF. V and J are TRBV15 and TRBJ2-2, with D unresolved. The length of the CDR3 is 16 residues. Germline V gives CDR1 LNHNV, CDR2 YYDKDF (reference sequence). With 0 bases removed from V and 2 bases from J, the gap between germline ends came to 10 bases. The variable domain in full, completed from reference TRBV15 and TRBJ2-2, reads DAMVIQNPRYQVTQFGKPVTLSCSQTLNHNVMYWYQQKSSQAPKLLFHYYDKDFNNEADTPDNFQSRRPNTSFCFLDIRSPGLGDTAMYLCATSRDPNLNTGELFFGEGSRLTVL.

This chain joins TRBV10-3 and TRBJ2-3; 8 bases match TRBD1. The CDR3 is 14 amino acids. Germline V gene lookup returns CDR1 ENHRY and CDR2 SYGVKD. Unmatched junction bases numbered 0, after V lost 0 bases and J lost 4 bases. The chain's CDR3 is CAISESGQADTQYF. In DNA, the CDR3 is TGTGCCATCAGTGAGTCGGGACAGGCAGATACGCAGTATTTT.

The CDR3 region is CASSRQGRGGDTQYF. CDR3 DNA sequence: TGTGCCAGCAGCCGACAGGGCCGTGGCGGGGATACGCAGTATTTT. The genes are TRBV6-4 and TRBJ2-3, with 7 nucleotides matching TRBD1. Trimming cost V 6 bases and J 6 bases; bases outside gene matches: 12. CDR1 is MRHNA, CDR2 SNTAGT, per germline. CDR3 length: 15 residues.

The chain employs TRBV19 and TRBJ1-4; D remains unclear. The germline gives CDR1 LNHDA, CDR2 SQIVND (reference sequence). V was trimmed by 4 bases and J by 0 bases, leaving 6 bases between them. The CDR3 sequence is 14 residues long. CDR3 region: CASSSTATNEKLFF. CDR3 DNA sequence: TGTGCCAGTAGTAGCACTGCAACTAATGAAAAACTGTTTTTT.

The chain is built from TRBV5-1 and TRBJ1-6, with D perhaps TRBD1 (6 bases). The CDR3 is made up of 14 amino acids. Trimming took off 0 bases at V and 6 bases at J, with 7 bases between the two ends. Germline V CDR1 and CDR2: SGHRS, YFSETQ. The CDR3 protein is CASSLEGVNSPLHF. The CDR3 DNA follows: TGCGCCAGCAGCTTGGAGGGGGTTAATTCACCCCTCCACTTT.

The genes are TRBV6-5 and TRBJ2-7; D is perhaps TRBD1 (5 bases). V was shortened by 2 bases and J by 2 bases, with 10 bases between the two germline ends. The CDR3 spans 14 residues. Germline V gives CDR1 MNHEY, CDR2 SVGAGI. The CDR3, as DNA: TGTGCCAGCAGTTACGGGCAGGGCACCTACGAGCAGTACTTC. Translation: CASSYGQGTYEQYF.

This chain links TRBV6-1 with TRBJ1-5; D not resolved. The ends were cut back, 0 bases at V and 5 bases at J, with 14 bases in the middle. Germline assignment: CDR1 MNHNS and CDR2 SASEGT. The CDR3 is 16 residues long. CDR3: CASSEARSVGDQPQHF. CDR3 DNA sequence: TGTGCCAGCAGTGAAGCGCGGTCCGTTGGCGATCAGCCCCAGCATTTT.

CDR3 DNA sequence: TGTGCCTGGAGCGTTCTGCAGGGAAAACTGTTTTTT. Translated, it gives CAWSVLQGKLFF. The gene calls are TRBV30 and TRBJ1-4; tentative D call: TRBD1 (5 bases). V lost 3 bases to trimming and J lost 10 bases, with 12 bases between them. The germline CDR1 and CDR2 sequences are GTSNPN and SVGIG (reference sequence). This CDR3 spans 12 amino acids.

This chain uses TRBV5-1 with TRBJ2-1; the match to TRBD2 covers 7 bases. The CDR3 covers 20 residues. CDR1 is SGHRS, CDR2 YFSETQ, per germline. V lost 0 bases to trimming and J lost 4 bases; unmatched junction nucleotides: 19. CDR3 DNA: TGCGCCAGCAGCTTGGCCCCACCTGAGGGGCCGGGAGGCGTATACAATGAGCAGTTCTTC. Residues: CASSLAPPEGPGGVYNEQFF. The full variable domain, completed using reference TRBV5-1 and TRBJ2-1, is KAGVTQTPRYLIKTRGQQVTLSCSPISGHRSVSWYQQTPGQGLQFLFEYFSETQRNKGNFPGRFSGRQFSNSRSEMNVSTLELGDSALYLCASSLAPPEGPGGVYNEQFFGPGTRLTVL.

This CDR3 reads CASSPGTGSANTGELFF. CDR3 in DNA: TGTGCCAGCAGCCCCGGAACGGGATCCGCGAACACCGGGGAGCTGTTTTTT. The rearrangement uses TRBV7-9 and TRBJ2-2; perhaps TRBD2 as D (5 bases). The germline V gene encodes CDR1 SEHNR and CDR2 FQNEAQ (reference sequence). V dropped 5 bases and J dropped 0 bases, with 16 bases sitting between them. The CDR3 has 17 amino acids.

This clone appeared a few times. The chain couples TRBV7-9 to TRBJ2-3, with 10 nucleotides matching TRBD2. The CDR3 covers 16 residues. V shed 2 bases and J 2 bases; nucleotides not matched to a gene: 4. Germline lookup yields CDR1 SEHNR and CDR2 FQNEAQ (reference sequence). In nucleotides, the CDR3 is TGTGCCAGCAGCTTATATAGCGGGGGGAACACAGATACGCAGTATTTT. Translating gives CASSLYSGGNTDTQYF.

This clone was detected once. The chain couples TRBV11-2 to TRBJ2-1, with 13 bases that match TRBD2. Trimming took 1 base from V and 11 from J; bases not matched to a gene: 5. This CDR3 has 15 amino acids. Germline V CDR1 and CDR2: SGHAT, FQNNGV. CDR3 sequence: CASSLATSGGAKQFF. The CDR3 nucleotides are TGTGCCAGCAGCTTAGCAACTAGCGGGGGGGCCAAGCAGTTCTTC.

This chain connects TRBV4-1 to TRBJ1-2, with a possible D match to TRBD1 (5 bases). CDR3 length equals 17 residues. V lost 0 bases, J lost 5 bases, and 19 bases lay in between. Germline-derived CDR1 and CDR2 are MGHRA and YSYEKL. The CDR3 sequence is CASSQDSRTLPFYGYTF. The DNA of the CDR3 is TGCGCCAGCAGCCAAGATAGCAGGACACTTCCTTTTTATGGCTACACCTTC.

The chain uses TRBV5-4 and TRBJ2-5; D gene ambiguous. V lost 7 bases and J lost 1, with 14 bases in between. Germline lookup yields CDR1 SGHNT and CDR2 YYREEE (reference sequence). There are 14 residues in the CDR3. CDR3 in DNA: TGTGCCAGCCATTTATTGGCGGCCCAAGAGACCCAGTACTTC. As protein: CASHLLAAQETQYF.

The V gene is TRBV25-1, the J gene TRBJ2-1, with TRBD1 as a possible D gene (5 bases). Germline V CDR1 and CDR2: MGHDK, SYGVNS. The CDR3 loop spans 16 amino acids. V was shortened by 1 base and J by 2 bases, with 12 bases between the two germline ends. CDR3 region: CASSEFGGATYNEQFF. As DNA, the CDR3 is TGTGCCAGCAGTGAATTCGGTGGGGCTACCTACAATGAGCAGTTCTTC.